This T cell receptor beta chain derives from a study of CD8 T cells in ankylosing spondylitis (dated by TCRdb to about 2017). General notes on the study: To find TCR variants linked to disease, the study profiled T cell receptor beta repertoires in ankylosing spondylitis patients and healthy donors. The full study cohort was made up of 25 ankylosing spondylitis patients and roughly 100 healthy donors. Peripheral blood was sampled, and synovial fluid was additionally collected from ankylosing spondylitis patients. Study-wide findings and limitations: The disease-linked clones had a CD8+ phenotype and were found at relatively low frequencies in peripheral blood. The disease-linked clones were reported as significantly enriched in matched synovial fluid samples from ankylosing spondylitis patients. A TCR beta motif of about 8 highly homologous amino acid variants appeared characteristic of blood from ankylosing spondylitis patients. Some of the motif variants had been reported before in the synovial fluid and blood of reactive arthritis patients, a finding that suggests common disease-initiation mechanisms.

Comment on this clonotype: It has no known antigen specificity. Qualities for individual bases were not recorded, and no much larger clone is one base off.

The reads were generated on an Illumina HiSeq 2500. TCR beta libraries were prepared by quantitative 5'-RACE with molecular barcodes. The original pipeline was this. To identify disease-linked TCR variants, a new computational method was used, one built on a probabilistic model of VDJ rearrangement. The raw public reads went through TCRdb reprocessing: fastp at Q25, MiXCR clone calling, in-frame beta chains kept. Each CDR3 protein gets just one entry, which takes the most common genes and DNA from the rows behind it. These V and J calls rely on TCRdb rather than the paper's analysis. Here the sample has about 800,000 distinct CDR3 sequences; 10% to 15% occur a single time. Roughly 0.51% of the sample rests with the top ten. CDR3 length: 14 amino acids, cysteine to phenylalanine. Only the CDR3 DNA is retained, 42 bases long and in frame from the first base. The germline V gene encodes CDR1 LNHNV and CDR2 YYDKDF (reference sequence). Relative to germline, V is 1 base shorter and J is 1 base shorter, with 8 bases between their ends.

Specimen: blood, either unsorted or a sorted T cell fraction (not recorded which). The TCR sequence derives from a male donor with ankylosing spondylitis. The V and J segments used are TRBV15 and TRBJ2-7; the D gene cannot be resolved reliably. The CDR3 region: CATSRGPSSYEQYF. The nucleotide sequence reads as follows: TGTGCCACCAGCAGAGGACCCTCGTCCTACGAGCAGTACTTC.